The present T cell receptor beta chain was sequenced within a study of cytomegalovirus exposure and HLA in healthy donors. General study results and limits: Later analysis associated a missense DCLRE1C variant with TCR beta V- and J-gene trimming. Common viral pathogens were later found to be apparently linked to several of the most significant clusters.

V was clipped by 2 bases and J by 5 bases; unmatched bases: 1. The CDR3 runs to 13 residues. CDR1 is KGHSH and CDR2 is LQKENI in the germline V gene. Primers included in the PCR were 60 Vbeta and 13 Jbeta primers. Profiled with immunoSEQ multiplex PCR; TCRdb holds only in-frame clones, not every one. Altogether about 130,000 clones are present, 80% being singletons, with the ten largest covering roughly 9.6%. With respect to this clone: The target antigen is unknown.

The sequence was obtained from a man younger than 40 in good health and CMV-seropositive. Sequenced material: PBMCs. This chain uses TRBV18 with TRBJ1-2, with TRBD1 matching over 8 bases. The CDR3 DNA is TGTGCCAGCTCACCAACAGGGGGGTATGGCTACACCTTC. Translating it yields CASSPTGGYGYTF.